One and the same sample provided the 20 T cell receptor beta chains below, sequenced in a study of shared clonotypes between healthy human individuals. Some clones are missing from TCRdb's copy, which holds only in-frame ones; the method was immunoSEQ multiplex PCR. Among 2 million to 2.5 million clones listed, less than 95% were seen once. Sequenced material: naive CD4+ T cells from PBMCs. Subset described: CD45RA+ positively selected. The source of these receptors is a young man in good health. Some clones in this sample may be carry-over from other donors' samples.

V is TRBV28 and J is TRBJ2-6; possible D gene TRBD1, 6 bases. V shed 10 bases and J shed 0 bases, with 25 bases lying between them. The CDR3 consists of 19 residues. Germline assignment: CDR1 MDHEN and CDR2 SYDVKM. CDR3 bases: TGTGCCAATCTACGAAGGGGACCGGGACACCTCTCTGGGGCCAACGTCCTGACTTTC. Amino acids: CANLRRGPGHLSGANVLTF.

This clone has a handful of counts. The rearrangement uses TRBV4-1 and TRBJ2-2, with 7 bases that match TRBD2. Looked up from germline, CDR1 is MGHRA and CDR2 is YSYEKL. Trimming removed 2 bases from V and 3 bases from J; junction bases left unmatched: 6. CDR3 length equals 16 residues. Here the CDR3 DNA reads TGCGCCAGCAGCCAACCTAGCGGTTATCACACCGGGGAGCTGTTTTTT. It is translated as CASSQPSGYHTGELFF.

This clone was detected a few times. In DNA, the CDR3 is TGTGCCAGCAGAGACGAACGCCCCTCTACGCAGTATTTT. It yields the protein CASRDERPSTQYF. V is TRBV2 and J is TRBJ2-3, with D hard to call. V lost 6 bases and J lost 8, with 15 bases in between. Per germline, CDR1 SNHLY and CDR2 FYNNEI. The CDR3 covers 13 residues.

This chain joins TRBV6-1 and TRBJ2-7; TRBD2 agrees at 7 bases. Germline-derived CDR1 and CDR2 are MNHNS and SASEGT. The CDR3 totals 14 residues. The ends lost 2 bases at V and 3 bases at J; junction bases unmatched: 4. The CDR3 coding sequence is TGTGCCAGCAGTGAACCGCTAGCGGTCTACGAGCAGTACTTC. Protein: CASSEPLAVYEQYF.

The rearrangement links TRBV5-8 to TRBJ1-4; 8 bases agree with TRBD1. Germline values: CDR1 SGHTS, CDR2 YDEGEE. This CDR3 is 17 amino acids long. Losses at the gene ends were 1 base for V and 1 base for J; bases not matched to a gene: 6. CDR3 coding DNA: TGTGCCAGCAGCTTGCGCGTCGGGACAGGAACTAATGAAAAACTGTTTTTT. Its translation is CASSLRVGTGTNEKLFF.

This clone was detected only once. V is TRBV28 and J is TRBJ1-5; 7 bases are shared with TRBD1. With 6 bases clipped from V and 0 bases from J, the junction kept 5 bases outside the gene matches. Germline CDR1 is MDHEN and CDR2 is SYDVKM. This CDR3 is 15 amino acids long. CDR3 coding DNA: TGTGCCAGCAGGTCCACAGGGGTTAGCAATCAGCCCCAGCATTTT. Its protein product is CASRSTGVSNQPQHF.

The V and J genes are TRBV28 and TRBJ2-3; unclear D gene. This CDR3 contains 13 residues. The V end lost 4 bases, the J end lost 10 bases, and 15 bases lay between the germline ends. Germline values: CDR1 MDHEN, CDR2 SYDVKM. DNA of the CDR3: TGTGCCAGCAGTTCCCCCGGCAGGCAGGCGCAGTATTTT. Residues: CASSSPGRQAQYF.

The genes are TRBV4-1 and TRBJ2-7; maybe TRBD1 (5 bases). The CDR3 is 17 residues long. Germline assignment: CDR1 MGHRA and CDR2 YSYEKL. The ends were cut back, 2 bases at V and 0 bases at J, with 17 bases in the middle. The CDR3 spells CASSQPTEKLSSYEQYF. The CDR3 bases are TGCGCCAGCAGCCAACCGACAGAAAAACTTAGCTCCTACGAGCAGTACTTC.

This chain connects TRBV10-3 to TRBJ1-3, with a possible D match to TRBD1 (5 bases). The CDR3 covers 17 residues. Trimming cost V 2 bases and J 4 bases, with 18 bases left between them. The germline gives CDR1 ENHRY, CDR2 SYGVKD. In DNA form, the CDR3 reads TGTGCCATCAGTGAGCCCCGGACGGGGGATTCGGGAAACACCATATATTTT. Amino acid sequence: CAISEPRTGDSGNTIYF.

This clone was counted a few times. V and J are TRBV30 and TRBJ1-1; D is ambiguous. V was clipped by 1 base and J by 4 bases, with 4 bases between them. Germline CDR1 is GTSNPN and CDR2 is SVGIG (reference sequence). The CDR3 is 11 amino acids. The CDR3 region has the DNA TGTGCCTGGAGTGAGGTCACTGAAGCTTTCTTT. Protein product: CAWSEVTEAFF.

The rearrangement joins TRBV18 to TRBJ1-2, with D uncertain. Germline V lookup: CDR1 KGHSH, CDR2 LQKENI. The CDR3 has 14 amino acids. V was clipped by 4 bases and J by 8 bases, with 17 bases between them. CDR3 sequence: CASSLPAGSKGYTF. CDR3 bases: TGTGCCAGCTCACTCCCGGCAGGTTCGAAGGGCTACACCTTC. Complete variable domain (other parts from reference TRBV18 and TRBJ1-2): NAGVMQNPRHLVRRRGQEARLRCSPMKGHSHVYWYRQLPEEGLKFMVYLQKENIIDESGMPKERFSAEFPKEGPSILRIQQVVRGDSAAYFCASSLPAGSKGYTFGSGTRLTVV.

The rearrangement links TRBV6-5 to TRBJ2-3; 10 bases are shared with TRBD1. The CDR3 consists of 16 residues. The germline CDR1 and CDR2 sequences are MNHEY and SVGAGI. Trimming took 2 bases from V and 4 from J; bases not matched to a gene: 6. The CDR3 nucleotides are TGTGCCAGCAGTTACACTGGGACAGGGGAAGCAGATACGCAGTATTTT. Translated: CASSYTGTGEADTQYF.

This sequence joins TRBV28 and TRBJ2-1; tentative D call: TRBD2 (6 bases). The germline V gene encodes CDR1 MDHEN and CDR2 SYDVKM. This CDR3 is 12 amino acids long. V was clipped by 8 bases and J by 4 bases, with 9 bases between them. The CDR3 here is CASSGEYNEQFF. Written as DNA, the CDR3 is TGTGCCAGCTCGGGGGAGTACAATGAGCAGTTCTTC.

This clone was counted only a few times. The chain uses TRBV6-1 and TRBJ1-4; TRBD1 matches 9 bases. CDR1 and CDR2 (germline): MNHNS, SASEGT. V lost 6 bases and J lost 8; bases outside the gene matches: 10. The CDR3 is 15 amino acids. The CDR3 DNA is TGTGCCAGCAGCCGGACAGGGGAGGCGTTGGAAAAACTGTTTTTT. This codes for CASSRTGEALEKLFF.

The chain combines TRBV9 with TRBJ2-1, with a tentative D call TRBD2 (6 bases). This CDR3 region has 15 residues. Looked up from germline, CDR1 is SGDLS and CDR2 is YYNGEE. Between the trimmed V and J ends, which lost 0 bases and 9 bases, there was a span of 16 bases. The CDR3 bases are TGTGCCAGCAGCGTAGATGAGGGCTCCGGGGGTGAGCAGTTCTTC. Amino acids: CASSVDEGSGGEQFF. Based on the CDR3 plus reference TRBV9 and TRBJ2-1, the full variable domain is DSGVTQTPKHLITATGQRVTLRCSPRSGDLSVYWYQQSLDQGLQFLIQYYNGEERAKGNILERFSAQQFPDLHSELNLSSLELGDSALYFCASSVDEGSGGEQFFGPGTRLTVL.

As regards this clone: This sample includes further DNA sequences coding for the same CDR3. The chain has TRBV9 and TRBJ2-1; D perhaps matches TRBD2 (6 bases). Trimming shortened V by 0 bases and J by 5 bases, and 9 bases separated the two germline ends. The CDR3 sequence is 14 residues long. Per the germline V gene, CDR1 is SGDLS and CDR2 is YYNGEE. As DNA, the CDR3 is TGTGCCAGCAGCGTAGGCTTAGCGGACAATGAGCAGTTCTTC. Protein product: CASSVGLADNEQFF.

V gene TRBV2 combines with J gene TRBJ1-1, with D maybe TRBD1 (5 bases). The CDR3 contains 14 residues. The V gene lost 6 bases and the J gene lost 4 bases, with 15 bases spanning the gap. Germline V gene sequence: CDR1 SNHLY, CDR2 FYNNEI. DNA of the CDR3: TGTGCCAGCAGAATTGGGACGGACCTCACTGAAGCTTTCTTT. Translated, it gives CASRIGTDLTEAFF.

The rearrangement links TRBV2 to TRBJ2-3; possible D gene TRBD1, 6 bases. This CDR3 comprises 14 residues. Trimming took off 8 bases at V and 1 base at J, with 13 bases between the two ends. In germline, CDR1 is SNHLY, CDR2 FYNNEI. CDR3: CASDVQGGTDTQYF. The CDR3 region has the DNA TGTGCCAGCGATGTACAGGGCGGCACAGATACGCAGTATTTT.

With respect to this clone: The sample holds other DNA sequences that translate to the same CDR3. The V call is TRBV19, the J call TRBJ2-5; TRBD1 aligns across 9 bases. CDR3 length: 15 amino acids. The V and J ends lost 3 bases and 4 bases, in that order; junction bases with no gene match: 6. CDR1 is LNHDA, CDR2 SQIVND, per germline (reference sequence). The CDR3 coding sequence is TGTGCCAGTAGTATTGGCGGGACAGGGAGAGAGACCCAGTACTTC. This gives the protein CASSIGGTGRETQYF.

This clone appeared a few times. Other DNA sequences from this sample encode an identical CDR3 as well. This chain links TRBV7-2 with TRBJ1-1; D remains unclear. The V gene lost 3 bases and the J gene lost 1 base, with 6 bases spanning the gap. Germline assignment: CDR1 SGHTA and CDR2 FQGNSA. This CDR3 region has 13 residues. The CDR3 region is CASSFTRNTEAFF. CDR3 DNA: TGTGCCAGCAGCTTTACAAGGAACACTGAAGCTTTCTTT.